These T cell receptor beta chains were read from a single sample in a study of CD8 T cells in ankylosing spondylitis. TCRdb passed the 5' RACE reads through MiXCR, listing each CDR3 protein once. The table lists about 800,000 distinct CDR3 sequences, 12% of them singletons. The sample taken for sequencing was blood, either unsorted or a sorted T cell fraction (not recorded which). These receptors all stem from a male donor with ankylosing spondylitis. Both conserved end residues are part of each CDR3. The D gene is left open where the match is weak. Size is stated for part of the rows, as once, few or many counts, or as a class when the clone is expanded.

j_call	clone_size	v_call	d_call	cdr3_nt	cdr3_aa
TRBJ2-2	NA	TRBV20-1	NA	TGCAGTGCTAGCGGGGGACCCGGGGAGCTGTTTTTT	CSASGGPGELFF
TRBJ2-3	few	TRBV6-2/TRBV6-3	NA	TGTGCCAGCAGTTTATATCAGGGTCCAGATGCGCAGTATTTT	CASSLYQGPDAQYF
TRBJ2-3	few	TRBV29-1	TRBD2	TGCAGCGTTGAACTAGCGGGGTCTGCAGATACGCAGTATTTT	CSVELAGSADTQYF
TRBJ2-2	few	TRBV7-2	TRBD1	TGTGCCAGCAGCCCCGGGACAGGGTTGACCGGGGAGCTGTTTTTT	CASSPGTGLTGELFF
TRBJ1-5	few	TRBV6-2/TRBV6-3	NA	TGTGCCAGCAGTTACTCGTTTTCAAGCAATCAGCCCCAGCATTTT	CASSYSFSSNQPQHF
TRBJ2-6	NA	TRBV20-1	TRBD2	TGCAGTGCTTCTAGCGGGGCCCCCAGCTCTGGGGCCAACGTCCTGACTTTC	CSASSGAPSSGANVLTF
TRBJ1-2	many	TRBV6-5	NA	TGTGCCAGCGGAAAAATTTATGGCTACACCTTC	CASGKIYGYTF
TRBJ1-3	NA	TRBV11-2	NA	TGTGCCAGCAGCTTAGATCGGGCGAAGCTCGGAAACACCATATATTTT	CASSLDRAKLGNTIYF
TRBJ2-5	few	TRBV20-1	NA	TGCAGTGCTAGATGGCCTCTGTCCTTGAGAGAGACCCAGTACTTC	CSARWPLSLRETQYF
TRBJ1-5	few	TRBV4-3	NA	TGCGCCAGCAGCCAAGAGTTCAGGGCATATCAGCCCCAGCATTTT	CASSQEFRAYQPQHF
TRBJ2-2	NA	TRBV29-1	TRBD2	TGCAGCGTTCGGGGAGCGGGGACCGGGGAGCTGTTTTTT	CSVRGAGTGELFF
TRBJ1-1	NA	TRBV7-9	NA	TGTGCCAGCAGCTTCAGGGGAGGTGGGGACACTGAAGCTTTCTTT	CASSFRGGGDTEAFF
TRBJ1-3	few	TRBV4-2	TRBD1	TGTGCCAGCAGCCAAGGGACAGGGAGGAGTGCTGCTGGAAACACCATATATTTT	CASSQGTGRSAAGNTIYF
TRBJ1-1	NA	TRBV19	NA	TGTGCCAGTAGTGGACGAAAAGAAGGGTTCACTGAAGCTTTCTTT	CASSGRKEGFTEAFF
TRBJ1-2	NA	TRBV3-1	NA	TGTGCCAGCAGCCAATCAGGGGCGCTGGACTATGGCTACACCTTC	CASSQSGALDYGYTF
TRBJ2-1	few	TRBV28	NA	TGTGCCAGCATTCTCCAAGGGGGAAATGAGCAGTTCTTC	CASILQGGNEQFF
TRBJ2-1	NA	TRBV20-1	TRBD2	TGCAGTGCTAGGACCCGTAGGCGCGGGGGGGCCGTAGTCTTC	CSARTRRRGGAVVF
TRBJ2-7	few	TRBV27	NA	TGTGCCAGCAGCCCGCACGAAACGGGACACATCTACGAGCAGTACTTC	CASSPHETGHIYEQYF
TRBJ2-3	NA	TRBV6-2/TRBV6-3	NA	TGTGCCAGCAGTTACCGCGGGGTAGGCGGCACAGATACGCAGTATTTT	CASSYRGVGGTDTQYF
TRBJ1-2	NA	TRBV5-1	NA	TGCGCCAGCAGCTTGGGGGCAGGAAGGGACTATGGCTACACCTTC	CASSLGAGRDYGYTF
TRBJ1-2	NA	TRBV4-3	NA	TGCGCCAGCAGCCAAGATACCCGGGATTACTATGGCTACACCTTC	CASSQDTRDYYGYTF
TRBJ2-1	many	TRBV10-3	NA	TGTGCCATCAAGGACTACGAATACAATGAGCAGTTCTTC	CAIKDYEYNEQFF
TRBJ1-1	few	TRBV5-1	NA	TGCGCCAGCAGCTTGGGGCAGAACAATGAAGCTTTCTTT	CASSLGQNNEAFF
TRBJ2-2	few	TRBV6-1	NA	TGTGCCAGCAGTGACCTCTCCGGGGCCGGGGAGCTGTTTTTT	CASSDLSGAGELFF
TRBJ2-3	few	TRBV5-6	TRBD2	TGTGCCAGCAGCGCGGGGGGGCGGAGCACAGATACGCAGTATTTT	CASSAGGRSTDTQYF
TRBJ1-5	NA	TRBV6-1	NA	TGTGCCAGCAGTATTGAAAGGGATAATCAGCCCCAGCATTTT	CASSIERDNQPQHF
TRBJ1-3	NA	TRBV4-2	NA	TGTGCCAGCAGCCAAGCGGAAAGTACTGGAAACACCATATATTTT	CASSQAESTGNTIYF
TRBJ1-5	NA	TRBV6-1	TRBD1	TGTGCCAGCAGGCGACTCTCAACAGGGGGCGGCAATCAGCCCCAGCATTTT	CASRRLSTGGGNQPQHF
TRBJ1-2	few	TRBV12-3/TRBV12-4	NA	TGTGCCAGCAGTATACAGGGAATCTATGGCTACACCTTC	CASSIQGIYGYTF
TRBJ2-7	NA	TRBV6-2/TRBV6-3	TRBD2	TGTGCCAGCAGACGGGGAGCGGGACCCTACGAGCAGTACTTC	CASRRGAGPYEQYF
TRBJ2-4	few	TRBV7-8	TRBD1	TGTGCCAGCAGCTTAGGAGGGACAGAACCTCTAGCCAAAAACATTCAGTACTTC	CASSLGGTEPLAKNIQYF
TRBJ2-3	NA	TRBV10-3	TRBD1	TGTGCCATCAGTTCCTTGGACAGGGCCGGCACAGATACGCAGTATTTT	CAISSLDRAGTDTQYF
TRBJ2-5	NA	TRBV20-1	NA	TGCAGTGCTAGGGAAGGGATGTCCCAAGAGACCCAGTACTTC	CSAREGMSQETQYF
TRBJ1-2	NA	TRBV27	NA	TGTGCCAGCAGTTTATTGTCGGGGAATAATGGCTATGGCTACACCTTC	CASSLLSGNNGYGYTF
TRBJ1-1	few	TRBV20-1	NA	TGCAGTGCTGTCCGGAGCCCTGAAGCTTTGGCTGAAGCTTTCTTT	CSAVRSPEALAEAFF
TRBJ2-1	few	TRBV7-8	NA	TGTGCCAGCAGCTTATTCACAGGCTTGTACAATGAGCAGTTCTTC	CASSLFTGLYNEQFF
TRBJ2-3	few	TRBV20-1	NA	TGCAGTGCTAGAGAACCAGGCAAGGGAGGAGATACGCAGTATTTT	CSAREPGKGGDTQYF
TRBJ2-1	few	TRBV6-4	TRBD2	TGTGCCAGCAGTCGGACTAGCGGGGCTCAAATCGACAATGAGCAGTTCTTC	CASSRTSGAQIDNEQFF
TRBJ2-1	many	TRBV2	NA	TGTGCCAGCAGGACGGGCTCCTACAATGAGCAGTTCTTC	CASRTGSYNEQFF
TRBJ2-5	NA	TRBV12-3/TRBV12-4	TRBD2	TGTGCCAGCAGTCCCCTAGCGGGAGCGAGGGAGACCCAGTACTTC	CASSPLAGARETQYF
TRBJ2-7	NA	TRBV7-2	TRBD2	TGTGCCAGCAGCGCTAGCGGGAGGGTGGCCGAGCAGTACTTC	CASSASGRVAEQYF
TRBJ1-3	many	TRBV5-1	TRBD1	TGCGCCAGCAGTTACCGGGACAGGGACGACACCATATATTTT	CASSYRDRDDTIYF
TRBJ2-5	NA	TRBV20-1	TRBD1	TGCAGTGGCGTACGGGACAGGGTGTCAGAGACCCAGTACTTC	CSGVRDRVSETQYF
TRBJ2-5	NA	TRBV6-1	NA	TGTGCCAGCAGTCTCACGGACGGAAGATACCAAGAGACCCAGTACTTC	CASSLTDGRYQETQYF
TRBJ2-1	NA	TRBV4-3	NA	TGCGCCAGCAGCCAACTATGGGCCAATGAGCAGTTCTTC	CASSQLWANEQFF
TRBJ2-6	few	TRBV5-1	NA	TGCGCCAGCAGCTTGGGTCCGGGCGCCTCTGGGGCCAACGTCCTGACTTTC	CASSLGPGASGANVLTF
TRBJ1-6	few	TRBV7-2	TRBD1	TGTGCCAGCAGCTTAGCGCCGGGACAGCCGGGCTCACCCCTCCACTTT	CASSLAPGQPGSPLHF